Following are 16 T cell receptor beta chains from one sample sequenced in a study of blood T cell repertoires in COVID-19. Clones were sequenced by immunoSEQ multiplex PCR, and TCRdb holds only the in-frame ones, with some missing. The sample lists about 330,000 clones, around 87% occurring once. Sequenced: PBMCs or T cells enriched from blood (not recorded which). The receptors originated from a woman in her 30s who had recovered from COVID-19.

The chain employs TRBV7-9 and TRBJ1-1; D uncertain. CDR3 size: 15 residues. V was cut by 1 base and J by 1 base, with 10 bases left in between. Per the germline V gene, CDR1 is SEHNR and CDR2 is FQNEAQ (reference sequence). The chain's CDR3 is CASSLDGVPNTEAFF. The CDR3 bases are TGTGCCAGCAGCTTAGACGGGGTTCCGAACACTGAAGCTTTCTTT.

The V and J genes are TRBV3-1 (or the pseudogene TRBV3-2) and TRBJ1-2, with a tentative D call TRBD1 (6 bases). The CDR3 has 12 amino acids. Per germline, CDR1 LGHDT and CDR2 YNNKEL (reference sequence). The V gene lost 2 bases and the J gene lost 8 bases, with 9 bases spanning the gap. This CDR3 reads CASSQSGDGYTF. In nucleotides, the CDR3 is TGTGCCAGCAGCCAATCAGGGGACGGCTACACCTTC.

This chain joins TRBV2 and TRBJ2-7, with 7 bases that match TRBD2. Trimming at V came to 5 bases and at J to 4 bases, leaving 14 bases not matched to a gene. This CDR3 contains 16 residues. Germline V gene data show CDR1 as SNHLY and CDR2 as FYNNEI. CDR3 protein: CASSPSTGTTTYEQYF. CDR3 DNA sequence: TGTGCCAGCAGTCCGAGTACCGGGACTACCACTTACGAGCAGTACTTC.

Written as DNA, the CDR3 is TGTGCCAGAAGCCCGTCCCGGGACAGGGTAGGGCCCGGGGAGCTGTTTTTT. This gives the protein CARSPSRDRVGPGELFF. The chain links TRBV5-3 to TRBJ2-2; 9 bases match TRBD1. TRBV5-3 is reported as an ORF; its role is uncertain. V was clipped by 4 bases and J by 6 bases; unmatched bases: 13. There are 17 residues in the CDR3.

V gene TRBV13 combines with J gene TRBJ1-3; tentative D call: TRBD1 (6 bases). The V and J ends lost 1 base and 0 bases respectively, with 7 bases between them. The CDR3 runs 15 residues. CDR1 is PRHDT and CDR2 is FYEKMQ in the germline V gene (reference sequence). CDR3 sequence: CASSLVQGSGNTIYF. The CDR3 nucleotides read TGTGCCAGCAGCTTAGTACAGGGCTCTGGAAACACCATATATTTT.

The V gene is TRBV7-3, the J gene TRBJ2-7; D may be TRBD1 (6 bases). There are 13 residues in the CDR3. Germline V lookup: CDR1 SGHTA, CDR2 FQGTGA. V was trimmed by 0 bases and J by 6 bases, leaving 9 bases between them. The CDR3 DNA follows: TGTGCCAGCAGCTTAACGACAGGATCCGAGCAGTACTTC. Translation gives CASSLTTGSEQYF.

J is TRBJ1-5 and V is TRBV19; TRBD1 agrees at 8 bases. This CDR3 has 14 residues. J lost 1 base, V lost 6 bases, and 2 bases had no gene match. CDR1 is LNHDA, CDR2 SQIVND, per germline (reference sequence). The CDR3 here is CASRDRASNQPQHF. For the CDR3, the DNA is TGTGCCAGTAGGGACAGGGCGAGCAATCAGCCCCAGCATTTT.

The rearrangement uses TRBV18 and TRBJ1-3; D not resolved. The CDR3 sequence is 14 residues long. From germline, CDR1 is KGHSH and CDR2 LQKENI. Trimming removed 6 bases from V and 4 bases from J, with 13 bases in between. The chain's CDR3 is CASSQRMGGNTIYF. For the CDR3, the DNA is TGTGCCAGCTCGCAACGAATGGGCGGAAACACCATATATTTT.

The chain links TRBV5-1 to TRBJ1-1, with D perhaps TRBD1 (5 bases). There are 14 residues in the CDR3. V was cut by 2 bases and J by 6 bases, with 14 bases left in between. Germline V CDR1 and CDR2: SGHRS, YFSETQ. The CDR3 nucleotides read TGCGCCAGCAGCTTTTTCGGGGGTCAGGCTGAAGCTTTCTTT. Translated, it gives CASSFFGGQAEAFF.

V is TRBV5-1 and J is TRBJ2-1, with TRBD2 matching over 7 bases. V was pared by 7 bases and J by 0 bases, with 7 bases of the junction left unmatched. Per germline, CDR1 SGHRS and CDR2 YFSETQ. The CDR3 covers 15 residues. The CDR3 loop reads CASGARGNSYNEQFF. The CDR3 region has the DNA TGCGCCAGCGGGGCGCGGGGGAACTCCTACAATGAGCAGTTCTTC.

The chain is built from TRBV6-1 and TRBJ2-7, with 8 nucleotides matching TRBD2. The CDR3 covers 16 residues. V was pared by 4 bases and J by 0 bases, with 8 bases of the junction left unmatched. Per germline, CDR1 MNHNS and CDR2 SASEGT. The CDR3 nucleotides read TGTGCCAGCAGTGTAGCGGGACTTCCCTTCTCCTACGAGCAGTACTTC. This codes for CASSVAGLPFSYEQYF.

V gene TRBV25-1 combines with J gene TRBJ2-5; the match to TRBD1 covers 11 bases. J was trimmed by 5 bases and V by 2 bases; bases with no gene match: 10. From germline, CDR1 is MGHDK and CDR2 SYGVNS. The CDR3 consists of 17 residues. The CDR3 sequence: CASSENVGDRGWETQYF. In DNA form, the CDR3 reads TGTGCCAGCAGTGAAAACGTGGGGGACAGGGGGTGGGAGACCCAGTACTTC.

This clone was seen a few times. For the CDR3, the DNA is TGTGCCAGCAGTGGTGCCCTTGCGGAGGCTGAAGCTTTCTTT. It codes for CASSGALAEAEAFF. The rearrangement joins TRBV2 to TRBJ1-1; the D is unclear. The V gene lost 4 bases and the J gene lost 6 bases, with 15 bases spanning the gap. CDR3 length equals 14 residues. Germline CDR1 and CDR2: SNHLY and FYNNEI.

This clone was observed once. This chain connects TRBV30 to TRBJ1-5; 7 nucleotides match TRBD1. This CDR3 is 14 amino acids long. After removal of 7 bases from V and 0 bases from J, the junction contained 6 bases not matched to a gene. The germline CDR1 and CDR2 sequences are GTSNPN and SVGIG (reference sequence). The CDR3 region is CAFWDSYSNQPQHF. The CDR3 DNA reads TGTGCCTTTTGGGACAGTTATAGCAATCAGCCCCAGCATTTT.

The J gene is TRBJ1-5, the V gene TRBV7-2; D not resolved. Germline assignment: CDR1 SGHTA and CDR2 FQGNSA. With 3 bases removed from V and 7 bases from J, the gap between germline ends came to 16 bases. The CDR3 sequence is 15 residues long. Here the CDR3 DNA reads TGTGCCAGCAGCTTTGGGGAGAGGGTATGGCAGCCCCAGCATTTT. Its protein product is CASSFGERVWQPQHF.

This chain joins TRBV18 and TRBJ1-1, with D possibly TRBD1 on 6 matching bases. The CDR3 sequence is 14 residues long. V was cut by 3 bases and J by 1 base, with 9 bases left in between. Germline CDR1 is KGHSH and CDR2 is LQKENI. This CDR3 is CASSPGAWNTEAFF. The CDR3 nucleotides are TGTGCCAGCTCACCGGGGGCATGGAACACTGAAGCTTTCTTT.